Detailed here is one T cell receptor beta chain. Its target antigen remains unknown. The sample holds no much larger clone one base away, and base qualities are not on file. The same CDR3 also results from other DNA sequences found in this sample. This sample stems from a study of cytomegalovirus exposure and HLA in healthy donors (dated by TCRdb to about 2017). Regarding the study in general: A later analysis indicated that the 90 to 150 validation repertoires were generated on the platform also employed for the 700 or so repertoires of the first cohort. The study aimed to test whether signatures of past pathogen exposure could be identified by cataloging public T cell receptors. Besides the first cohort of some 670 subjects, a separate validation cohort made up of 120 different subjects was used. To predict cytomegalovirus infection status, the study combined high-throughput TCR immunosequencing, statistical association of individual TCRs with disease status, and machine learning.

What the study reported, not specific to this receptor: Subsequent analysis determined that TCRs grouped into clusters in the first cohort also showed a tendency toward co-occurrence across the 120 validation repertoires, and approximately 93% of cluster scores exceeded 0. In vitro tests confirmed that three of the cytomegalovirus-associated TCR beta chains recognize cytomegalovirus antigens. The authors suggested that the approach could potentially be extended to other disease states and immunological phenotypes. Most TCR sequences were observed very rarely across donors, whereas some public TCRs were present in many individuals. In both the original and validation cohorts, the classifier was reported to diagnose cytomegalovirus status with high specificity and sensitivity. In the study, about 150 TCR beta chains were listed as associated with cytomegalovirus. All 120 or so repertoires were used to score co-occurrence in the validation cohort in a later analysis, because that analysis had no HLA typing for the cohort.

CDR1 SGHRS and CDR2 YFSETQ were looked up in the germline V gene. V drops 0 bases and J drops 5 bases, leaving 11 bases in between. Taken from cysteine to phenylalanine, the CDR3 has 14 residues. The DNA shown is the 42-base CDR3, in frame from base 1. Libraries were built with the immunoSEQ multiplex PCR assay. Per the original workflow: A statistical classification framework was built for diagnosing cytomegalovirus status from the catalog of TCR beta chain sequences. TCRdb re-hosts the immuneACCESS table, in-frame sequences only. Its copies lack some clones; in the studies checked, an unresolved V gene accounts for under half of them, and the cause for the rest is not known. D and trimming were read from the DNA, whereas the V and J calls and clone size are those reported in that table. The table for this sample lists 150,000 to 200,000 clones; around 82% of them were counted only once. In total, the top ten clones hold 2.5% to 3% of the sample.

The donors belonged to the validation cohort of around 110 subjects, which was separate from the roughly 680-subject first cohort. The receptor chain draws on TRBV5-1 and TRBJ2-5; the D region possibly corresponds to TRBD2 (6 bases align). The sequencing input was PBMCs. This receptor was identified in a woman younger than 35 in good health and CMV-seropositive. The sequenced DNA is TGCGCCAGCAGCTTGGGGCAGGGAGGCGAGACCCAGTACTTC. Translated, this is CASSLGQGGETQYF.